These 5 T cell receptor beta chains were sequenced from one sample in a study of monozygotic twins with inflammatory bowel disease (dated by TCRdb to between 2019 and 2020). The library relied on 5' RACE. The sequencing machine was an Illumina HiSeq 2500. TCRdb reprocessed the reads and lists each CDR3 protein sequence as a single entry, with no DNA. The table for this sample records some 440,000 distinct CDR3 sequences. Together, the top ten hold approximately 2.4% of the sample. Sample: blood. The source of these receptors is a human donor with ulcerative colitis or Crohn's disease, or a healthy co-twin of an affected twin (not recorded which).

The V gene is TRBV20-1, the J gene TRBJ2-7. The CDR3 runs 15 residues. Looked up from germline, CDR1 is DFQATT and CDR2 is SNEGSKA (reference sequence). This CDR3 is CSAREVEDGSYEQYF.

The chain is built from TRBV28 and TRBJ2-7; TCRdb's assignment of TRBD1 cannot be checked, as there is no DNA. CDR1 is MDHEN, CDR2 SYDVKM, per germline. This CDR3 comprises 12 residues. The CDR3 is CASSIQGHEQYF.

The chain links TRBV19 to TRBJ1-2. Germline CDR1 reads LNHDA; CDR2 reads SQIVND (reference sequence). CDR3 size: 14 residues. The chain's CDR3 is CASSPSGVNYGYTF.

The V and J genes are TRBV7-2 and TRBJ1-1. This CDR3 has 13 amino acids. Germline V gene sequence: CDR1 SGHTA, CDR2 FQGNSA. CDR3 protein: CASSYTPTGEAFF.

J is TRBJ1-2 and V is TRBV4-1. CDR3 length equals 11 residues. Per germline, CDR1 MGHRA and CDR2 YSYEKL. The CDR3 is CASSQEGGYTF.